The 4 T cell receptor beta chains reported below all come from one sample, sequenced in a study of blood T cell repertoires in COVID-19 (dated by TCRdb to 2020 to 2022). To prepare the library, the immunoSEQ multiplex PCR assay was applied. TCRdb took over this immuneACCESS table, retaining in-frame rearrangements with V and J assigned. Such tables are incomplete; in checked studies, under half of the missing clones stem from an unresolved V gene, and the remainder is unexplained. This sample holds 150,000 to 200,000 clones; approximately 88% were observed only once. The ten biggest clones cover roughly 8.9% of the sample. The sample comprised PBMCs or T cells enriched from blood (not recorded which). Source of these receptors: a young woman who had recovered from COVID-19.

This clone was observed a single time. The chain has TRBV30 and TRBJ1-3, with D unresolved. The CDR3 length is 15 residues. Germline CDR1 and CDR2: GTSNPN and SVGIG (reference sequence). Trimming shortened V by 4 bases and J by 0 bases, and 13 bases separated the two germline ends. The CDR3 spells CAWIQDGLSGNTIYF. The CDR3 region has the DNA TGTGCCTGGATCCAGGACGGACTCTCTGGAAACACCATATATTTT.

The CDR3 coding sequence is TGTGCCATCAGTGAGGGACAGGGGTCCCTTCTGAAACTCTATGGCTACACCTTC. Protein product: CAISEGQGSLLKLYGYTF. This rearrangement joins TRBV10-3 to TRBJ1-2; 9 positions agree with TRBD1. V trimming: 2 bases; J trimming: 4 bases; junction bases outside the gene matches: 14. The CDR3 has 18 residues. Germline V lookup: CDR1 ENHRY, CDR2 SYGVKD.

This chain joins TRBV28 and TRBJ2-7, with 9 nucleotides matching TRBD2. This CDR3 contains 16 residues. V lost 7 bases to trimming and J lost 4 bases; unmatched junction nucleotides: 14. Germline V lookup: CDR1 MDHEN, CDR2 SYDVKM. The CDR3 spells CASTQRSLAGTYEQYF. As DNA, the CDR3 is TGTGCCAGCACCCAAAGGTCGCTAGCGGGGACTTACGAGCAGTACTTC.

The chain joins TRBV7-2 to TRBJ2-7; 7 positions agree with TRBD2. The trim removed 1 base at V and 7 bases at J, leaving 10 bases unmatched. The CDR3 extends over 15 amino acids. The germline CDR1 and CDR2 sequences are SGHTA and FQGNSA. This CDR3 reads CTSSLDRDVGGEQYF. The CDR3 DNA reads as TGTACCAGCAGCTTAGATCGAGATGTCGGGGGGGAGCAGTACTTC.